The 8 T cell receptor beta chains below were found in one sample sequenced in a study of cytomegalovirus exposure and HLA in healthy donors. A multiplex PCR was run with 60 Vbeta primers and 13 Jbeta primers. Method: immunoSEQ multiplex PCR; TCRdb's copy keeps in-frame clones and lacks some. This table has 100,000 to 130,000 clones, approximately 79% appearing once. The sample comprised PBMCs. The receptors were gathered from a woman aged 40 to 50 in good health and CMV-seropositive.

The CDR3 spells CASSVGDRSSTIYF. The CDR3 region has the DNA TGTGCCAGCAGCGTAGGCGACAGGTCGAGCACCATATATTTT. J is TRBJ1-3 and V is TRBV9; D may be TRBD1 (6 bases). The CDR3 consists of 14 residues. The germline V and J ends were trimmed by 0 bases and 9 bases, with 13 bases remaining between them. Germline assignment: CDR1 SGDLS and CDR2 YYNGEE.

The table lists this clone with a few counts. The chain recombines TRBV7-9 with TRBJ2-1; possibly TRBD2 for D (5 bases). V was pared by 5 bases and J by 7 bases, with 15 bases between. The CDR3 loop spans 14 amino acids. Germline lookup yields CDR1 SEHNR and CDR2 FQNEAQ (reference sequence). CDR3 sequence reads: CASSPSGNWNEQFF. DNA for the CDR3: TGTGCCAGCAGCCCCTCGGGGAATTGGAATGAGCAGTTCTTC.

The chain couples TRBV2 to TRBJ1-2; possible D gene TRBD1, 6 bases. Per germline, CDR1 SNHLY and CDR2 FYNNEI. This CDR3 spans 13 amino acids. The germline V and J ends were trimmed by 6 bases and 11 bases, with 19 bases remaining between them. CDR3 loop: CASSEGQGTSYTF. CDR3 coding DNA: TGTGCCAGCAGCGAGGGGCAGGGGACCTCGTACACCTTC.

V is TRBV28 and J is TRBJ1-1, with D hard to call. Trimming left V 6 bases short and J 0 bases short, with 8 bases between. CDR1 and CDR2 from the germline V gene are MDHEN and SYDVKM. This CDR3 contains 13 residues. CDR3 in DNA: TGTGCCAGCAGGAACGAGATGAACACTGAAGCTTTCTTT. It codes for CASRNEMNTEAFF.

This chain joins TRBV27 and TRBJ2-7; 7 positions match TRBD2. The CDR3 extends over 15 amino acids. J gave up 0 bases and V 6 bases, and 8 bases lay outside the gene matches. CDR1 MNHEY and CDR2 SMNVEV come from the germline V gene (reference sequence). For the CDR3, the DNA is TGTGCCAGCAGGGAAGGCGGGGGAGTCTCCTACGAGCAGTACTTC. Encoded protein: CASREGGGVSYEQYF.

The rearrangement links TRBV4-1 to TRBJ1-5; no definite D call. The CDR3 totals 14 residues. Trimming cost V 0 bases and J 9 bases, with 12 bases left between them. Germline V gene lookup returns CDR1 MGHRA and CDR2 YSYEKL. For the CDR3, the DNA is TGCGCCAGCAGCCAAGAATCTTCCGAGGCGCCCCAGCATTTT. It is translated as CASSQESSEAPQHF.

The chain links TRBV28 to TRBJ1-1; 7 bases fit TRBD1. Trimming cost V 7 bases and J 1 base; bases outside gene matches: 3. CDR3 length: 13 residues. CDR1 is MDHEN, CDR2 SYDVKM, per germline. CDR3 amino acids: CASNPGGNTEAFF. CDR3 DNA: TGTGCCAGCAATCCAGGGGGGAACACTGAAGCTTTCTTT.

The chain uses TRBV28 and TRBJ2-5; D might be TRBD1 (6 bases). The CDR3 loop spans 11 amino acids. Trimming cost V 3 bases and J 11 bases, with 10 bases left between them. Germline loops: CDR1 MDHEN, CDR2 SYDVKM. This chain's CDR3 is CASSLGRGQYF. The CDR3 nucleotides are TGTGCCAGCAGTTTGGGCAGGGGTCAGTACTTC.